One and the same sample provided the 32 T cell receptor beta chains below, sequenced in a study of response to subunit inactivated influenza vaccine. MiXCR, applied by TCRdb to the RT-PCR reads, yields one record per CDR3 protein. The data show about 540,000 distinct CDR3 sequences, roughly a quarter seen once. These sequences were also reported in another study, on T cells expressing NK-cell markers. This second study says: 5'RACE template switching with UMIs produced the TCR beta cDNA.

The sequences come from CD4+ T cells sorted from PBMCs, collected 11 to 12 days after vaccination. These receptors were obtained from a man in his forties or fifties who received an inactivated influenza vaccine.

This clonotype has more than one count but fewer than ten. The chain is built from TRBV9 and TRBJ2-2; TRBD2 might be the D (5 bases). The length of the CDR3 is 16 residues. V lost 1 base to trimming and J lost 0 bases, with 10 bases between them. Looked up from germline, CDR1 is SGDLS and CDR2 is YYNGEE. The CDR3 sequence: CASSVWASPNTGELFF. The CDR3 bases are TGTGCCAGCAGCGTATGGGCTAGCCCGAACACCGGGGAGCTGTTTTTT.

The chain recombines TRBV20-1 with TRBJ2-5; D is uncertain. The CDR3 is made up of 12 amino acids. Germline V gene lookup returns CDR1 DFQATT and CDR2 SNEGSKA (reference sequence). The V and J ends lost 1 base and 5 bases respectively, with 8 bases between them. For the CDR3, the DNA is TGCAGTGCTAGAGGGTGGCCCGAGACCCAGTACTTC. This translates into CSARGWPETQYF.

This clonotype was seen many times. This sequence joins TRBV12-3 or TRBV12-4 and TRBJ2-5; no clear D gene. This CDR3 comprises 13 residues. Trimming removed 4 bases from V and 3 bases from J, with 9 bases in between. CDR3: CASSYRTEETQYF. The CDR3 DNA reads TGTGCCAGCAGTTATAGGACGGAAGAGACCCAGTACTTC.

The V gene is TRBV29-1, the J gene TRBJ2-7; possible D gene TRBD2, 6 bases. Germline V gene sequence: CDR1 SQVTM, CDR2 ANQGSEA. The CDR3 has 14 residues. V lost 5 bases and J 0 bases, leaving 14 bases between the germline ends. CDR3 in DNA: TGCAGCGTTCGAGGGACTCATAGCTCCTACGAGCAGTACTTC. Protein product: CSVRGTHSSYEQYF.

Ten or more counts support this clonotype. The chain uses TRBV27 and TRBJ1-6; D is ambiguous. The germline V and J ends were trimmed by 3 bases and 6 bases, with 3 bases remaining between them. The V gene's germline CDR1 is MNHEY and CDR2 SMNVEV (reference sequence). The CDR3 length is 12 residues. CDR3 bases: TGTGCCAGCAGTTTCTCTAATTCACCCCTCCACTTT. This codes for CASSFSNSPLHF.

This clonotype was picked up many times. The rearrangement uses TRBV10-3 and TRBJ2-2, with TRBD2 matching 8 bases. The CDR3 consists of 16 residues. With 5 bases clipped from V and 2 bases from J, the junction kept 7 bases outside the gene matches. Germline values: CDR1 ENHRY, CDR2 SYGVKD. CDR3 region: CAISPVSGANTGELFF. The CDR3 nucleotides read TGTGCCATCAGTCCCGTTAGCGGGGCTAACACCGGGGAGCTGTTTTTT.

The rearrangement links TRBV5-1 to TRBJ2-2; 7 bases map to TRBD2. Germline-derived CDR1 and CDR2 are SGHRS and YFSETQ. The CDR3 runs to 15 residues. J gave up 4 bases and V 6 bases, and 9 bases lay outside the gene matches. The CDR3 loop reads CASNSGRGTTGELFF. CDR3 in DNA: TGCGCCAGCAACTCGGGGCGGGGGACCACCGGGGAGCTGTTTTTT.

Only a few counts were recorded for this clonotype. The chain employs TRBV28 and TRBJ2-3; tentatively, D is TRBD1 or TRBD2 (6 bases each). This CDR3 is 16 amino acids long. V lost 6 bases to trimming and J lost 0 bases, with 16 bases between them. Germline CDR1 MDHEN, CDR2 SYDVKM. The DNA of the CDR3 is TGTGCCAGCAGCACCCCGGCGGGACAAAGCACAGATACGCAGTATTTT. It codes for CASSTPAGQSTDTQYF.

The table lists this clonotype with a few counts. CDR3 DNA: TGTGCCAGCAGCCAAGGAAGGGGAGCCCAAGAGACCCAGTACTTC. Its protein is CASSQGRGAQETQYF. This rearrangement joins TRBV4-2 to TRBJ2-5; either TRBD1 or TRBD2 may supply D (5 bases each). This CDR3 is 15 amino acids long. The germline V gene has CDR1 LGHNA and CDR2 YNFKEQ. V was shortened by 1 base and J by 1 base, with 10 bases between the two germline ends.

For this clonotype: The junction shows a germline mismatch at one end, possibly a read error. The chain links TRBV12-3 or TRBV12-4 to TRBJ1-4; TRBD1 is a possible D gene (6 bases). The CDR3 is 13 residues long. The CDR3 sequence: CASNLRDTEKLFF. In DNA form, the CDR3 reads TGTGCCAGCAATTTAAGGGACACTGAAAAACTGTTTTTT.

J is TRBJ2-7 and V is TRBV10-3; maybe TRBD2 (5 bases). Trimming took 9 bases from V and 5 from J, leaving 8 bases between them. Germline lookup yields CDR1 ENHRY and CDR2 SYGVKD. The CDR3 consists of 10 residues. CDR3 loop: CAIGSNEQYF. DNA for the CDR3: TGTGCCATTGGGAGTAACGAGCAGTACTTC.

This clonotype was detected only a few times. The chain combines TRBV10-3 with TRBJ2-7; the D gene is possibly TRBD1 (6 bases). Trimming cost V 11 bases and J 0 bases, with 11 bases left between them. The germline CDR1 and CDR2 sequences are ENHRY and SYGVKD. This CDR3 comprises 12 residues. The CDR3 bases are TGTGCCTCGCGGACAGCCTCCTACGAGCAGTACTTC. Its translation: CASRTASYEQYF.

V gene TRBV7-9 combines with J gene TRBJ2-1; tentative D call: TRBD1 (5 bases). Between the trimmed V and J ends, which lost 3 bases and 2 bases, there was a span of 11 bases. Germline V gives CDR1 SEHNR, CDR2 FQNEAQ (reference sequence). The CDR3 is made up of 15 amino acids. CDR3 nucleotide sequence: TGTGCCAGCAGCTTGCGAGACAGTCCCTACAATGAGCAGTTCTTC. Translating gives CASSLRDSPYNEQFF.

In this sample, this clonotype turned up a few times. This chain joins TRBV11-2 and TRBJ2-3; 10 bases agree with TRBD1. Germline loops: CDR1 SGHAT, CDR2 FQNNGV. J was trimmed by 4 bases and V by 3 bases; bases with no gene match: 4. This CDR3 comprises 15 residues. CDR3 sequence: CASSFRQGAADTQYF. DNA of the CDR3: TGTGCCAGCAGCTTTCGACAGGGGGCTGCAGATACGCAGTATTTT.

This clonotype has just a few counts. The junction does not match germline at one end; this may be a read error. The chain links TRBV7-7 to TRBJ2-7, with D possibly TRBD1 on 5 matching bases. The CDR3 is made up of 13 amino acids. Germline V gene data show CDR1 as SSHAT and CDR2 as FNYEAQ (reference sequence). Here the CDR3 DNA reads TGTGCTAGCAGCAAAGAGATGGACAAGGAGCAGTACTTC. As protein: CASSKEMDKEQYF.

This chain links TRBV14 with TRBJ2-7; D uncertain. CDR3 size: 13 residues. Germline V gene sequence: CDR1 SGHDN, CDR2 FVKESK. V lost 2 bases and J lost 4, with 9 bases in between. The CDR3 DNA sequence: TGTGCCAGCAGCCAAATGTCGGGTTACGAGCAGTACTTC. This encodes CASSQMSGYEQYF.

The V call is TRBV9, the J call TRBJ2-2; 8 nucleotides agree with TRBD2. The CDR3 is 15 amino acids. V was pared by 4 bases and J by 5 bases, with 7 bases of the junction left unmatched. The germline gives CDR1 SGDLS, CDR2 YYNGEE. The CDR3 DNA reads TGTGCCAGCAGCCCCGGGGGGGGTTTGACCGGGGAGCTGTTTTTT. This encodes CASSPGGGLTGELFF.

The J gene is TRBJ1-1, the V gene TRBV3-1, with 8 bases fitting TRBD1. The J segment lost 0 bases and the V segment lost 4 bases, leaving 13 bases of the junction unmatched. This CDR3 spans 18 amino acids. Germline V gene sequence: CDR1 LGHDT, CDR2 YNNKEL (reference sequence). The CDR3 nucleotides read TGTGCCAGCAGCCCAGGGGGCGGCGCCTTGAAATTGAACACTGAAGCTTTCTTT. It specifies CASSPGGGALKLNTEAFF.

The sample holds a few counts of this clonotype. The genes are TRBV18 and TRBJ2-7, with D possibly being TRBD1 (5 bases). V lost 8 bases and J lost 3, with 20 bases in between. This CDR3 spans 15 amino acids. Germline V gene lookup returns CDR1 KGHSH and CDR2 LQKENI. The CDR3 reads CASLTISVRVYEQYF. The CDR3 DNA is TGTGCCAGCCTCACCATTTCGGTCAGGGTCTACGAGCAGTACTTC. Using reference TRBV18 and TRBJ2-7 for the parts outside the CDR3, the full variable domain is NAGVMQNPRHLVRRRGQEARLRCSPMKGHSHVYWYRQLPEEGLKFMVYLQKENIIDESGMPKERFSAEFPKEGPSILRIQQVVRGDSAAYFCASLTISVRVYEQYFGPGTRLTVT.

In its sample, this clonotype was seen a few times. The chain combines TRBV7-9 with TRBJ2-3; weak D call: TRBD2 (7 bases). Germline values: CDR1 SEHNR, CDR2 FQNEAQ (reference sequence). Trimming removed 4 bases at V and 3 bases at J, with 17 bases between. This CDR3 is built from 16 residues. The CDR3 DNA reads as TGTGCCAGCAGCTACCACGGGGGCGGGAGAACAGATACGCAGTATTTT. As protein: CASSYHGGGRTDTQYF.

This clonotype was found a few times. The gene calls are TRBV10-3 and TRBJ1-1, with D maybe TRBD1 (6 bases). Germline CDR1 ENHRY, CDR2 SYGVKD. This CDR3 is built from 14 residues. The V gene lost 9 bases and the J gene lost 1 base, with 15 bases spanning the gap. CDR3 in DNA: TGTGCCATAAGGGGGGCAGGCTCGAACACTGAAGCTTTCTTT. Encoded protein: CAIRGAGSNTEAFF.

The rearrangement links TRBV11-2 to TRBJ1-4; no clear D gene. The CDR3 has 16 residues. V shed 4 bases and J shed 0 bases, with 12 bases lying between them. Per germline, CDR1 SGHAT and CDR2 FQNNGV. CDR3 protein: CASSSLRGATNEKLFF. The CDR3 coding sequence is TGTGCCAGCAGCTCACTACGGGGTGCAACTAATGAAAAACTGTTTTTT. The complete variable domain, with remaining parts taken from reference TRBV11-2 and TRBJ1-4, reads EAGVAQSPRYKIIEKRQSVAFWCNPISGHATLYWYQQILGQGPKLLIQFQNNGVVDDSQLPKDRFSAERLKGVDSTLKIQPAKLEDSAVYLCASSSLRGATNEKLFFGSGTQLSVL.

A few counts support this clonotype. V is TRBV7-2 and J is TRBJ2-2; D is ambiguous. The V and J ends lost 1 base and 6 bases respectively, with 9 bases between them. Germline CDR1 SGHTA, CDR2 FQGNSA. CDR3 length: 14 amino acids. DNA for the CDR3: TGTGCCAGCAGCTTAGGTAGCCCCGCCGGGGAGCTGTTTTTT. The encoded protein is CASSLGSPAGELFF.

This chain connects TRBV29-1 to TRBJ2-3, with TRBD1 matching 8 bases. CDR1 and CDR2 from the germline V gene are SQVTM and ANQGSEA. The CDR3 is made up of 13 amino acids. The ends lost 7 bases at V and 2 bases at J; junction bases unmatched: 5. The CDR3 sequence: CSAQGAFTDTQYF. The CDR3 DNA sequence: TGCAGCGCTCAGGGGGCGTTCACAGATACGCAGTATTTT.

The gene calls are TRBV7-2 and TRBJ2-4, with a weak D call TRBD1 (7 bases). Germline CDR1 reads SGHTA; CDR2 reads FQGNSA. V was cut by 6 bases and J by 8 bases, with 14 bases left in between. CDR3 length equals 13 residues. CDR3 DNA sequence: TGTGCCAGCAGAGAGGGGGCTAGCGACATTCAGTACTTC. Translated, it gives CASREGASDIQYF.

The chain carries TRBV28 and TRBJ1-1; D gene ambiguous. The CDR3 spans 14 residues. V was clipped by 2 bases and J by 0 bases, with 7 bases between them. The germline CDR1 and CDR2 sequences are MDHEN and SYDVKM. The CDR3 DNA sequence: TGTGCCAGCAGTTTAAGGAGCATGAACACTGAAGCTTTCTTT. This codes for CASSLRSMNTEAFF.

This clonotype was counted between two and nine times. This chain's CDR3 is CSVTGGTGGAGAFF. The CDR3 nucleotides read TGCAGCGTCACAGGTGGGACAGGGGGCGCGGGAGCTTTCTTT. The chain employs TRBV29-1 and TRBJ1-1, with 12 positions matching TRBD1. V shed 6 bases and J 10 bases; nucleotides not matched to a gene: 12. CDR3 length equals 14 residues. CDR1 and CDR2 from the germline V gene are SQVTM and ANQGSEA.

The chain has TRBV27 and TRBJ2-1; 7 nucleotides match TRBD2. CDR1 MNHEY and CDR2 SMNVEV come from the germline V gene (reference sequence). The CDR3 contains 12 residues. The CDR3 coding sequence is TGTGCTCAGTGGCGGGAGCGCGATGAGCAGTTCTTC. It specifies CAQWRERDEQFF.

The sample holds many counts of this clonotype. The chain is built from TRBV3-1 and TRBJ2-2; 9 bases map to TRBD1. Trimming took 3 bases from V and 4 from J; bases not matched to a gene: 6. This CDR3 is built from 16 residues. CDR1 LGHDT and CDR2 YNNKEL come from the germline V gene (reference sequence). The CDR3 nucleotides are TGTGCCAGCAGCCATCCTATGGGACAGGGCACCGGGGAGCTGTTTTTT. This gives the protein CASSHPMGQGTGELFF.

As DNA, the CDR3 is TGCAGTGCTAGAGTGGGCCGCATCTCCTACAATGAGCAGTTCTTC. Amino acid sequence: CSARVGRISYNEQFF. V usage is TRBV20-1 and J usage is TRBJ2-1; D not resolved. V was shortened by 1 base and J by 0 bases, with 10 bases between the two germline ends. This CDR3 region has 15 residues. Germline V gives CDR1 DFQATT, CDR2 SNEGSKA (reference sequence).

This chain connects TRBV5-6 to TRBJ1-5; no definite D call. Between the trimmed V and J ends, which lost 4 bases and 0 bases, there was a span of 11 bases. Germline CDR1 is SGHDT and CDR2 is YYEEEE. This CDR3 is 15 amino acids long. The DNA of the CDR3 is TGTGCCAGCAGCGCGAGGTCGTATAGCAATCAGCCCCAGCATTTT. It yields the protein CASSARSYSNQPQHF.

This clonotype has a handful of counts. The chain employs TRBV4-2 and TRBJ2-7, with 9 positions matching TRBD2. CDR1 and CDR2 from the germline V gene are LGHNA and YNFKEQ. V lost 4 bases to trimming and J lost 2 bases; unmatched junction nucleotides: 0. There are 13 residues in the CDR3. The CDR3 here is CASSRTSAYEQYF. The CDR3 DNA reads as TGTGCCAGCAGCCGGACTAGCGCCTACGAGCAGTACTTC.